This is a list of T cell receptor beta chains from one sample in a study of CD8 T cells in ankylosing spondylitis. TCRdb reanalysed the 5' RACE reads using MiXCR and keeps one entry per CDR3 protein. The sample includes 200,000 to 250,000 distinct CDR3 sequences, 6% to 8% of them seen just once. The sample comprised blood, either unsorted or a sorted T cell fraction (not recorded which). All receptors derive from a male donor with ankylosing spondylitis. The CDR3 runs from the conserved cysteine through the conserved F or W. The order of the fields is J gene, V gene, D gene, clone size, CDR3 protein, CDR3 DNA. The D gene is left open where the match is weak. Size is stated for part of the rows, as once, few or many counts, or as a class when the clone is expanded.

>TRBJ1-2|TRBV27|-|many
CASSLSRQIYGYTF
TGTGCCAGCAGTTTATCAAGACAGATCTATGGCTACACCTTC
>TRBJ2-7|TRBV12-3/TRBV12-4|TRBD2|many
CASSFVGGGDYEQYF
TGTGCCAGCAGTTTTGTCGGGGGGGGAGACTACGAGCAGTACTTC
>TRBJ2-1|TRBV21-1|-|few
CASSTRTGLRNEQFF
TGTGCCAGCAGCACGAGGACAGGGTTGAGGAATGAGCAGTTCTTC
>TRBJ2-2|TRBV27|-|many
CATGGLGTGELFF
TGTGCCACCGGGGGCTTGGGCACCGGGGAGCTGTTTTTT
>TRBJ1-3|TRBV7-9|-|-
CASSHVSSRDTIYF
TGTGCCAGCAGCCACGTCTCCTCTCGAGACACCATATATTTT
>TRBJ2-7|TRBV6-2/TRBV6-3|-|-
CATGETQYYEQYF
TGTGCCACTGGAGAAACTCAGTACTACGAGCAGTACTTC
>TRBJ2-7|TRBV9|TRBD1|many
CASSVGQGGEQYF
TGTGCCAGCAGCGTAGGACAGGGTGGCGAGCAGTACTTC
>TRBJ2-7|TRBV13|TRBD1|few
CASSSRTGGFHEQYF
TGTGCCAGCAGCTCCCGGACAGGAGGTTTTCACGAGCAGTACTTC
>TRBJ2-7|TRBV28|-|-
CACLGGGKQYF
TGTGCCTGCTTAGGTGGGGGGAAGCAGTACTTC
>TRBJ2-1|TRBV20-1|-|-
CSARGSRYNEQFF
TGCAGTGCTAGGGGTAGCCGTTACAATGAGCAGTTCTTC
>TRBJ2-7|TRBV7-2|TRBD2|many
CASSLEGTSGRAYRYEQYF
TGTGCCAGCAGCCTAGAGGGGACTAGCGGGAGGGCCTATCGATACGAGCAGTACTTC
>TRBJ1-2|TRBV28|-|many
CASSPRHPNYGYTF
TGTGCCAGCAGTCCTAGACACCCTAACTATGGCTACACCTTC
>TRBJ2-7|TRBV5-1|TRBD2|-
CASSLARDYSYEQYF
TGCGCCAGCAGCTTGGCCCGGGACTACTCCTACGAGCAGTACTTC
>TRBJ2-3|TRBV12-3/TRBV12-4|TRBD2|-
CASSFLLAGGRSTDTQYF
TGTGCCAGCAGTTTTTTGCTAGCGGGGGGGCGAAGCACAGATACGCAGTATTTT
>TRBJ2-3|TRBV4-3|-|few
CASSQGPRGSTDTQYF
TGCGCCAGCAGCCAAGGCCCACGGGGAAGCACAGATACGCAGTATTTT
>TRBJ1-2|TRBV7-2|-|many
CASSLARVQYGYTF
TGTGCCAGCAGCTTAGCGCGGGTACAATATGGCTACACCTTC
>TRBJ2-1|TRBV4-3|-|many
CASSLTQGGRNEQFF
TGCGCCAGCAGCCTAACTCAGGGGGGACGCAATGAGCAGTTCTTC
>TRBJ1-1|TRBV24-1|-|many
CATSDFTGSEAFF
TGTGCCACCAGTGATTTTACAGGGTCTGAAGCTTTCTTT
>TRBJ2-1|TRBV7-8|TRBD2|-
CASSELRDYWIF
TGTGCCAGCAGCGAGCTTAGGGACTATTGGATCTTC
>TRBJ1-5|TRBV4-2|TRBD1|-
CASSPTGVGNQPQHF
TGTGCCAGCAGCCCGACAGGGGTCGGCAATCAGCCCCAGCATTTT
>TRBJ2-7|TRBV29-1|TRBD2|many
CSVAPSGVYEQYF
TGCAGCGTTGCGCCTAGCGGGGTCTACGAGCAGTACTTC
>TRBJ1-1|TRBV5-1|TRBD1|many
CASSSTGADTEAFF
TGCGCCAGCAGCTCGACAGGGGCGGACACTGAAGCTTTCTTT
>TRBJ2-5|TRBV7-9|-|many
CASSSPRGLQETQYF
TGTGCCAGCAGCTCCCCTCGGGGCCTCCAAGAGACCCAGTACTTC
>TRBJ1-6|TRBV7-2|TRBD1|few
CASSLYRGPWALHF
TGTGCCAGCAGCTTATACAGGGGGCCTTGGGCCCTCCACTTT
>TRBJ2-3|TRBV7-2|-|-
CASSLAFGTVGTQYF
TGTGCCAGCAGCTTAGCGTTCGGTACGGTCGGCACGCAGTATTTT
>TRBJ1-1|TRBV27|-|many
CASTDTLEEAFF
TGTGCCAGCACGGACACTCTAGAGGAAGCTTTCTTT
>TRBJ2-7|TRBV30|-|-
CAWSPTPSYEQYF
TGTGCCTGGAGTCCAACCCCCAGCTACGAGCAGTACTTC
>TRBJ2-3|TRBV11-2|-|many
CASSSLLRGGARLTDTQYF
TGTGCCAGCAGCTCCCTTCTACGTGGGGGAGCCCGACTCACAGATACGCAGTATTTT
>TRBJ2-7|TRBV29-1|TRBD1|many
CSVLGTETYEQYF
TGCAGCGTCCTGGGGACAGAGACCTACGAGCAGTACTTC
>TRBJ2-2|TRBV13|-|-
CASSHQGLSGELFF
TGTGCCAGCAGTCATCAGGGGTTGTCCGGGGAGCTGTTTTTT
>TRBJ2-5|TRBV6-1|-|many
CASTKRFSKETQYF
TGTGCCAGCACCAAGAGGTTCAGTAAAGAGACCCAGTACTTC
>TRBJ1-1|TRBV27|TRBD1|many
CASSAGGGYRGTEAFF
TGTGCCAGCAGTGCAGGGGGCGGGTATAGGGGAACTGAAGCTTTCTTT
>TRBJ2-3|TRBV7-2|-|few
CASSFQGRPSTDTQYF
TGTGCCAGCAGCTTCCAGGGGAGACCGAGCACAGATACGCAGTATTTT
>TRBJ2-5|TRBV28|TRBD1|-
CASSIQGVEETQYF
TGTGCCAGCTCGATACAGGGGGTCGAAGAGACCCAGTACTTC
>TRBJ2-7|TRBV7-2|-|many
CASSYLGLGYEQYF
TGTGCCAGCAGCTACCTTGGACTGGGCTACGAGCAGTACTTC
>TRBJ2-7|TRBV29-1|-|many
CSVGDLAYEQYF
TGCAGCGTTGGGGACTTAGCCTACGAGCAGTACTTC
>TRBJ2-3|TRBV29-1|-|many
CSVDQGNTDTQYF
TGCAGCGTTGACCAGGGTAACACAGATACGCAGTATTTT
>TRBJ2-1|TRBV21-1|-|many
CASSKGQGANEQFF
TGTGCCAGCAGCAAAGGCCAGGGGGCCAATGAGCAGTTCTTC
>TRBJ2-1|TRBV21-1|-|many
CASSKESSGLAGRYNEQFF
TGTGCCAGCAGCAAAGAATCCTCGGGACTAGCGGGGCGATACAATGAGCAGTTCTTC
>TRBJ2-7|TRBV5-6|-|-
CASSLAGTFFSYEQYF
TGTGCCAGCAGCTTGGCCGGGACATTTTTCTCCTACGAGCAGTACTTC
>TRBJ2-5|TRBV24-1|-|many
CATSDWGVSETQYF
TGTGCCACCAGTGATTGGGGGGTTTCTGAGACCCAGTACTTC
>TRBJ2-7|TRBV27|-|many
CASSFGRVYEQYF
TGTGCCAGCAGTTTTGGCAGGGTTTACGAGCAGTACTTC
>TRBJ2-5|TRBV11-2|-|many
CASTEGGGFFGETQYF
TGTGCCAGCACCGAGGGAGGGGGCTTTTTTGGAGAGACCCAGTACTTC
>TRBJ2-7|TRBV6-2/TRBV6-3|TRBD2|few
CASTLAGSTYEQYF
TGTGCCAGCACCTTAGCGGGATCCACCTACGAGCAGTACTTC
>TRBJ2-1|TRBV27|-|-
CASSTTGYEQFF
TGTGCCAGCAGTACAACAGGGTATGAGCAGTTCTTC
>TRBJ1-2|TRBV20-1|TRBD1|few
CSASWTGGYGYTF
TGCAGTGCTAGTTGGACAGGGGGCTATGGCTACACCTTC
>TRBJ2-7|TRBV6-5|-|many
CASSYYREGVEQYF
TGTGCCAGCAGTTACTACAGGGAGGGTGTAGAGCAGTACTTC
>TRBJ2-1|TRBV19|TRBD1|many
CASTLTGSGEQFF
TGTGCCAGTACCCTGACAGGGAGTGGGGAGCAGTTCTTC
>TRBJ2-3|TRBV20-1|-|many
CSARGVLNTDTQYF
TGCAGTGCTAGAGGGGTCCTAAACACAGATACGCAGTATTTT
>TRBJ1-6|TRBV12-5|-|-
CASGMNNSPLHF
TGTGCTAGTGGAATGAATAATTCACCCCTCCACTTT
>TRBJ2-1|TRBV20-1|-|few
CSAKLAGETLYNEQFF
TGCAGTGCCAAGCTGGCAGGCGAAACACTTTACAATGAGCAGTTCTTC
>TRBJ1-5|TRBV19|-|-
CASSIWSGGQPQHF
TGTGCCAGTAGTATCTGGTCAGGAGGTCAGCCCCAGCATTTT
>TRBJ1-3|TRBV12-3/TRBV12-4|-|-
CASLGNTIYF
TGTGCCAGCCTCGGAAACACCATATATTTT
>TRBJ2-1|TRBV11-2|-|few
CASGIAGGWDNEQFF
TGTGCCAGCGGGATTGCCGGAGGATGGGACAATGAGCAGTTCTTC
>TRBJ2-2|TRBV7-6|-|few
CASSRKKDAPNTGELFF
TGTGCCAGCAGCCGAAAAAAAGATGCCCCGAACACCGGGGAGCTGTTTTTT
>TRBJ2-3|TRBV12-3/TRBV12-4|TRBD2|many
CASSLRLAGDTQYF
TGTGCCAGCAGTTTGCGACTAGCTGGTGATACGCAGTATTTT
>TRBJ2-7|TRBV10-3|TRBD2|many
CAISEVTSGSPYEQYF
TGTGCCATCAGTGAGGTAACTAGCGGATCACCTTACGAGCAGTACTTC